This T cell receptor (beta chain) was found in a study of T cell responses to AZD1222 COVID-19 vaccine. Study-wide background: Second doses that came at about 4 or about 12 weeks were put together.

General study findings and limits: Among vaccine-associated CD4 TCRs, coverage spanned spike, with dominance at 160-218 and 743-854. Unmutated variant regions are reportedly the target of nearly half of TCRs that are spike-specific.

Germline CDR1 DFQATT, CDR2 SNEGSKA (reference sequence). This CDR3 has 11 amino acids. V was shortened by 1 base and J by 12 bases, with 10 bases between the two germline ends. A remark on this clone: The antigen is not known.

TCRdb's table, derived via immunoSEQ multiplex PCR, lists solely in-frame clones and lacks some. Seen here are some 150,000 clones, roughly 89% observed once, and the top ten hold roughly 4.7%. The V and J genes are TRBV20-1 and TRBJ1-5, with D unresolved. Sequenced material: peripheral blood, taken on day 0 of AZD1222 vaccination. This receptor was obtained from an adult in good health. The DNA for the CDR3 is TGCAGTGCTAGAGTATCCCAGTTCCAGCATTTT. Translation gives CSARVSQFQHF.